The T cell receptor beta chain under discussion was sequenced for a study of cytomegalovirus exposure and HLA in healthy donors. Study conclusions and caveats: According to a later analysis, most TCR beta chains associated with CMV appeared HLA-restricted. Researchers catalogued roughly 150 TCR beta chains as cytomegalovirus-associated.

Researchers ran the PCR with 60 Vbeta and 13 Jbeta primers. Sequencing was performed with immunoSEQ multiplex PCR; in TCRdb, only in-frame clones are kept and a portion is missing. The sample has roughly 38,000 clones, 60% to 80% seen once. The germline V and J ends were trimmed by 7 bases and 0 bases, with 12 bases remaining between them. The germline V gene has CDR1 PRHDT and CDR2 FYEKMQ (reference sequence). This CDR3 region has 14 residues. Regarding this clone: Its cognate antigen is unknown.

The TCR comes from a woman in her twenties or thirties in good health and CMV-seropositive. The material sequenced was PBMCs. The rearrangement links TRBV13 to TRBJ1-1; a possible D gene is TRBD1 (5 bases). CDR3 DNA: TGTGCCAGCACCACGGCAGGGATGAACACTGAAGCTTTCTTT. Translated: CASTTAGMNTEAFF. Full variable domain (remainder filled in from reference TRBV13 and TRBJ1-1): AAGVIQSPRHLIKEKRETATLKCYPIPRHDTVYWYQQGPGQDPQFLISFYEKMQSDKGSIPDRFSAQQFSDYHSELNMSSLELGDSALYFCASTTAGMNTEAFFGQGTRLTVV.